One and the same sample provided the 32 T cell receptor beta chains below, sequenced in a study of shared clonotypes between healthy human individuals. CD45RO-negative, CCR7-selected cells formed the naive CD8 fraction, which excluded terminally differentiated effector memory CD45RA+ cells. The assay was immunoSEQ multiplex PCR, and TCRdb's table has in-frame clones only and misses some. The sample lists roughly 770,000 clones, 90% to 98% occurring once. Material for sequencing was naive CD8+ T cells sorted from blood. These receptors were obtained from a man aged 25-45 years in good health.

V is TRBV2 and J is TRBJ2-1, with D unresolved. CDR3 length equals 11 residues. V lost 5 bases and J lost 7, with 6 bases in between. CDR1 and CDR2 (germline): SNHLY, FYNNEI. The CDR3 region is CASSTRNEQFF. The CDR3 DNA follows: TGTGCCAGCAGTACCAGGAATGAGCAGTTCTTC.

Regarding this clone: Other nucleotide sequences from this sample produce the same CDR3. CDR3 amino acids: CASSLGGTSYEQYF. DNA for the CDR3: TGTGCCAGCAGCTTAGGCGGAACCTCCTACGAGCAGTACTTC. V gene TRBV7-9 combines with J gene TRBJ2-7; D uncertain. CDR3 length equals 14 residues. Between the trimmed V and J ends, which lost 1 base and 0 bases, there was a span of 7 bases. The V gene's germline CDR1 is SEHNR and CDR2 FQNEAQ (reference sequence).

This clone was seen a single time. The sample carries other DNA sequences with the same CDR3. The rearrangement links TRBV11-2 to TRBJ2-5; D is perhaps TRBD2 (5 bases). In germline, CDR1 is SGHAT, CDR2 FQNNGV. V lost 1 base and J lost 2, with 11 bases in between. The CDR3 spans 15 residues. The CDR3 nucleotides are TGTGCCAGCAGCTTAGCGGGATTCGGGCAAGAGACCCAGTACTTC. This sequence encodes CASSLAGFGQETQYF.

This sequence joins TRBV4-1 and TRBJ1-5; D is unresolved. From germline, CDR1 is MGHRA and CDR2 YSYEKL. CDR3 size: 13 residues. V gave up 2 bases and J gave up 4 bases, with 6 bases separating them. CDR3 protein: CASSQWGNQPQHF. The CDR3 nucleotides are TGCGCCAGCAGCCAATGGGGTAATCAGCCCCAGCATTTT.

Concerning this clone: Other DNA sequences from this sample encode an identical CDR3 as well. This chain joins TRBV27 and TRBJ2-7; 8 nucleotides agree with TRBD2. Trimming cost V 0 bases and J 3 bases; bases outside gene matches: 1. CDR1 and CDR2 from the germline V gene are MNHEY and SMNVEV (reference sequence). The CDR3 runs to 14 residues. This chain's CDR3 is CASSLSSGNYEQYF. CDR3 DNA sequence: TGTGCCAGCAGTTTATCTAGCGGGAACTACGAGCAGTACTTC.

The CDR3 coding sequence is TGTGCCAGCAGCTCCGGCCCAAGGGGGGCCTACGAGCAGTACTTC. Its protein product is CASSSGPRGAYEQYF. The chain recombines TRBV7-7 with TRBJ2-7, with D possibly called TRBD1 or TRBD2 (6 bases each). The germline V gene has CDR1 SSHAT and CDR2 FNYEAQ (reference sequence). The V and J ends lost 4 bases and 2 bases respectively, with 15 bases between them. The CDR3 spans 15 residues.

The rearrangement joins TRBV10-3 to TRBJ1-2; TRBD1 agrees at 8 bases. Trimming at V came to 4 bases and at J to 3 bases, leaving 7 bases not matched to a gene. Looked up from germline, CDR1 is ENHRY and CDR2 is SYGVKD. This CDR3 spans 15 amino acids. The CDR3 region is CAISASGGADYGYTF. The CDR3 DNA reads TGTGCCATCAGTGCATCAGGGGGCGCGGACTATGGCTACACCTTC.

The CDR3 reads CASGWASGTDTQYF. In nucleotides, the CDR3 is TGTGCCAGCGGTTGGGCTAGCGGCACAGATACGCAGTATTTT. The chain is built from TRBV7-9 and TRBJ2-3; TRBD2 might be the D (6 bases). This CDR3 comprises 14 residues. Germline V CDR1 and CDR2: SEHNR, FQNEAQ (reference sequence). The V end lost 8 bases, the J end lost 1 base, and 13 bases lay between the germline ends.

V is TRBV27 and J is TRBJ2-1; TRBD2 matches 8 bases. Germline lookup yields CDR1 MNHEY and CDR2 SMNVEV (reference sequence). The CDR3 extends over 16 amino acids. V lost 6 bases to trimming and J lost 5 bases; unmatched junction nucleotides: 12. The CDR3: CASRPSLGREDNEQFF. The CDR3 DNA sequence: TGTGCCAGCAGGCCCAGCCTAGGGCGGGAGGACAATGAGCAGTTCTTC.

A remark on this clone: Other DNA sequences within the sample encode an identical CDR3. This chain links TRBV7-9 with TRBJ2-7, with 10 positions matching TRBD1. CDR1 is SEHNR and CDR2 is FQNEAQ in the germline V gene (reference sequence). This CDR3 region has 15 residues. V trimming: 5 bases; J trimming: 3 bases; junction bases outside the gene matches: 7. The CDR3 nucleotides are TGTGCCAGCAGCCCCCCCGGGACAGGGGACTACGAGCAGTACTTC. Translating it yields CASSPPGTGDYEQYF.

V and J are TRBV7-2 and TRBJ2-1, with 7 bases matching TRBD2. Trimming at V came to 6 bases and at J to 6 bases, leaving 14 bases not matched to a gene. CDR3 length: 16 residues. Germline V gene sequence: CDR1 SGHTA, CDR2 FQGNSA. The CDR3 DNA reads TGTGCCAGCAGTGTAGGACCGGGAGGACCCCGCAATGAGCAGTTCTTC. As protein: CASSVGPGGPRNEQFF. Full variable domain (outside the CDR3, taken from reference TRBV7-2 and TRBJ2-1): GAGVSQSPSNKVTEKGKDVELRCDPISGHTALYWYRQSLGQGLEFLIYFQGNSAPDKSGLPSDRFSAERTGGSVSTLTIQRTQQEDSAVYLCASSVGPGGPRNEQFFGPGTRLTVL.

V usage is TRBV4-3 and J usage is TRBJ2-1; possible D gene TRBD2, 5 bases. Deletions cut 0 bases from V and 7 bases from J, with 13 bases between. This CDR3 region has 15 residues. CDR1 and CDR2 from the germline V gene are LGHNA and YSLEER. CDR3 sequence reads: CASSQETGISNEQFF. CDR3 DNA: TGCGCCAGCAGCCAAGAAACCGGGATCTCAAATGAGCAGTTCTTC.

The chain combines TRBV13 with TRBJ2-7; 12 nucleotides agree with TRBD2. CDR1 is PRHDT and CDR2 is FYEKMQ in the germline V gene (reference sequence). This CDR3 is 15 amino acids long. Unmatched junction bases numbered 7, after V lost 4 bases and J lost 6 bases. The CDR3 bases are TGTGCCAGCAGCTCAGAGACTAGCGGGAGTTTCGAGCAGTACTTC. Translated, it gives CASSSETSGSFEQYF.

The chain carries TRBV7-8 and TRBJ2-7; a weak D match, TRBD1 (7 bases). This CDR3 is 15 amino acids long. Looked up from germline, CDR1 is SGHVS and CDR2 is FQNEAQ. V dropped 1 base and J dropped 3 bases, with 13 bases sitting between them. The CDR3 sequence is CASSLGRQGGYEQYF. CDR3 nucleotides: TGTGCCAGCAGCTTAGGAAGACAGGGAGGCTACGAGCAGTACTTC.

The rearrangement joins TRBV27 to TRBJ2-2; TRBD2 matches at 9 bases. J lost 4 bases, V lost 5 bases, and 5 bases had no gene match. Germline V gene data show CDR1 as MNHEY and CDR2 as SMNVEV (reference sequence). This CDR3 has 15 amino acids. The chain's CDR3 is CASSVSGRATGELFF. The CDR3 DNA is TGTGCCAGCAGTGTTAGCGGGAGAGCCACCGGGGAGCTGTTTTTT.

The chain combines TRBV7-9 with TRBJ1-5, with a tentative D call TRBD1 (5 bases). With 5 bases removed from V and 7 bases from J, the gap between germline ends came to 15 bases. Germline V gene data show CDR1 as SEHNR and CDR2 as FQNEAQ (reference sequence). This CDR3 spans 14 amino acids. CDR3 DNA sequence: TGTGCCAGCAGCCGAGGGCAGGGCCCCCAGCCCCAGCATTTT. Translation: CASSRGQGPQPQHF.

This rearrangement joins TRBV7-8 to TRBJ2-7; no reliable D call. V lost 4 bases and J 4 bases, leaving 14 bases between the germline ends. CDR1 SGHVS and CDR2 FQNEAQ come from the germline V gene. The length of the CDR3 is 14 residues. The DNA for the CDR3 is TGTGCCAGCAGCTCCGATATCCGGATTTACGAGCAGTACTTC. Its translation: CASSSDIRIYEQYF.

The CDR3 sequence is CATRPHSTDTQYF. CDR3 coding DNA: TGTGCCACCAGGCCTCATAGCACAGATACGCAGTATTTT. The chain employs TRBV15 and TRBJ2-3; D remains ambiguous. The CDR3 spans 13 residues. Trimming removed 6 bases at V and 0 bases at J, with 7 bases between. Germline CDR1 reads LNHNV; CDR2 reads YYDKDF (reference sequence).

The gene calls are TRBV27 and TRBJ2-1; 8 positions match TRBD1. The CDR3 has 15 residues. V lost 4 bases, J lost 7 bases, and 9 bases stayed unmatched. CDR1 and CDR2 (germline): MNHEY, SMNVEV (reference sequence). The CDR3 sequence is CASSSPAGGVNEQFF. CDR3 nucleotides: TGTGCCAGCAGTTCCCCGGCAGGGGGCGTTAATGAGCAGTTCTTC.

This clone was observed a single time. V usage is TRBV21-1 and J usage is TRBJ2-4; TRBD2 is the table's D call, not checked against the DNA. TRBV21-1 is shown as a pseudogene. The CDR3 contains 18 residues. The CDR3 sequence is CASRSLAGGEIDNDIQYF. The CDR3 nucleotides read TGTGCCAGTAGATCACTAGCGGGAGGGGAGATAGATAACGACATTCAGTACTTC.

The chain links TRBV19 to TRBJ2-5; tentative D call: TRBD1 (6 bases). CDR1 is LNHDA and CDR2 is SQIVND in the germline V gene (reference sequence). V lost 6 bases and J lost 9, with 17 bases in between. The length of the CDR3 is 13 residues. CDR3 DNA sequence: TGTGCCAGTAGGGGGGCAGGGATGGGCCCCCAGTACTTC. Residues: CASRGAGMGPQYF.

The chain has TRBV2 and TRBJ2-5; D not certain. Germline-derived CDR1 and CDR2 are SNHLY and FYNNEI. CDR3 size: 16 residues. The V and J ends lost 3 bases and 1 base respectively, with 15 bases between them. The CDR3 loop reads CASSESPMQTQETQYF. The DNA of the CDR3 is TGTGCCAGCAGTGAGTCTCCGATGCAGACCCAAGAGACCCAGTACTTC.

The V and J genes are TRBV15 and TRBJ2-1; D is uncertain. Trimming removed 1 base at V and 13 bases at J, with 17 bases between. The CDR3 is 14 amino acids. From germline, CDR1 is LNHNV and CDR2 YYDKDF (reference sequence). CDR3 sequence (DNA): TGTGCCACCAGCAGAGCCCGTTCCGCCGCTTCACAGTTCTTC. Protein sequence: CATSRARSAASQFF.

The chain carries TRBV29-1 and TRBJ2-2; D gene unclear. Germline V gene data show CDR1 as SQVTM and CDR2 as ANQGSEA. The CDR3 contains 11 residues. With 5 bases removed from V and 5 bases from J, the gap between germline ends came to 6 bases. The CDR3 is CSVMQTGELFF. In nucleotides, the CDR3 is TGCAGCGTTATGCAGACCGGGGAGCTGTTTTTT.

In DNA, the CDR3 is TGTGCCAGAGTGGGGGGCGAGCGGAATACTGAAGCTTTCTTT. This translates into CARVGGERNTEAFF. J is TRBJ1-1 and V is TRBV2, with D possibly being TRBD1 (6 bases). Germline V lookup: CDR1 SNHLY, CDR2 FYNNEI. The V gene lost 9 bases and the J gene lost 5 bases, with 19 bases spanning the gap. CDR3 length equals 14 residues.

The chain uses TRBV6-5 and TRBJ2-1; D may be TRBD2 (5 bases). Deletions cut 6 bases from V and 6 bases from J, with 9 bases between. CDR3 length: 12 amino acids. Germline CDR1 MNHEY, CDR2 SVGAGI. In DNA form, the CDR3 reads TGTGCCAGCAGGTGGGGAGTCAATGAGCAGTTCTTC. Encoded protein: CASRWGVNEQFF.

The V gene is TRBV5-8, the J gene TRBJ2-7; perhaps TRBD1 as D (5 bases). The CDR3 extends over 16 amino acids. The V gene's germline CDR1 is SGHTS and CDR2 YDEGEE. Trimming shortened V by 0 bases and J by 3 bases, and 16 bases separated the two germline ends. CDR3 amino acids: CASSLASGSVNYEQYF. CDR3 sequence (DNA): TGTGCCAGCAGCTTGGCATCAGGGTCAGTTAACTACGAGCAGTACTTC.

In its sample, this clone was seen a few times. The J gene is TRBJ2-2, the V gene TRBV18, with a possible D match to TRBD2 (6 bases). Germline assignment: CDR1 KGHSH and CDR2 LQKENI. CDR3 size: 16 residues. V lost 3 bases and J 0 bases, leaving 11 bases between the germline ends. CDR3 sequence reads: CASSPGVAANTGELFF. CDR3 in DNA: TGTGCCAGCTCACCCGGAGTAGCGGCGAACACCGGGGAGCTGTTTTTT. The whole variable domain, remainder taken from reference TRBV18 and TRBJ2-2, is NAGVMQNPRHLVRRRGQEARLRCSPMKGHSHVYWYRQLPEEGLKFMVYLQKENIIDESGMPKERFSAEFPKEGPSILRIQQVVRGDSAAYFCASSPGVAANTGELFFGEGSRLTVL.

V is TRBV6-6 and J is TRBJ2-7; possible D gene TRBD1, 5 bases. Trimming removed 2 bases at V and 4 bases at J, with 15 bases between. In germline, CDR1 is MNHNY, CDR2 SVGAGI (reference sequence). The CDR3 sequence is 15 residues long. DNA for the CDR3: TGTGCCAGCAGTTACGGGTTAAGGGGCGATTACGAGCAGTACTTC. Its translation: CASSYGLRGDYEQYF.

The V and J genes are TRBV6-5 and TRBJ2-7; 8 nucleotides line up with TRBD2. Germline V gene lookup returns CDR1 MNHEY and CDR2 SVGAGI. The CDR3 is 14 amino acids. The V gene end was trimmed by 7 bases and the J gene end by 4 bases; junction bases not matched to a gene: 9. CDR3 amino acids: CASTDPGGEYEQYF. CDR3 nucleotides: TGTGCCAGCACCGATCCGGGGGGGGAGTACGAGCAGTACTTC.

The chain employs TRBV5-6 and TRBJ1-1; TRBD1 matches at 7 bases. From germline, CDR1 is SGHDT and CDR2 YYEEEE. The CDR3 sequence is 14 residues long. The trim removed 4 bases at V and 1 base at J, leaving 4 bases unmatched. Written as DNA, the CDR3 is TGTGCCAGCAGCGAAGACAGGGAGAACACTGAAGCTTTCTTT. Protein sequence: CASSEDRENTEAFF. The variable domain in full, with the rest retrieved from reference TRBV5-6 and TRBJ1-1, is DAGVTQSPTHLIKTRGQQVTLRCSPKSGHDTVSWYQQALGQGPQFIFQYYEEEERQRGNFPDRFSGHQFPNYSSELNVNALLLGDSALYLCASSEDRENTEAFFGQGTRLTVV.

The chain carries TRBV10-3 and TRBJ1-1; D remains unclear. This CDR3 region has 11 residues. The germline V and J ends were trimmed by 8 bases and 5 bases, with 9 bases remaining between them. Looked up from germline, CDR1 is ENHRY and CDR2 is SYGVKD. CDR3 region: CAIGGGTEAFF. DNA of the CDR3: TGTGCCATCGGCGGAGGGACTGAAGCTTTCTTT.